The 5 T cell receptor beta chains given below trace back to one sample, sequenced in a study of T cells in Graves' hyperthyroidism and ophthalmopathy. It was RNA transcripts that yielded the amplified TCR beta CDR3 regions. During a first-round RT-PCR of the TCR CDR3, the HTBI primer set was used. In TCRdb, the multiplex PCR reads were re-called with MiXCR into one record per CDR3 protein. The sample holds 300,000 to 500,000 distinct CDR3 sequences, over 13% seen once. Source material: blood. These receptors all stem from a man aged 50 to 60 with Graves' ophthalmopathy.

This clonotype has at least ten counts. The chain couples TRBV20-1 to TRBJ1-5; D is unclear. V was clipped by 6 bases and J by 0 bases, with 12 bases between them. The CDR3 totals 14 residues. CDR1 and CDR2 from the germline V gene are DFQATT and SNEGSKA (reference sequence). The CDR3 nucleotides read TGCAGTGCGAAGTCGGGGAATAGCAATCAGCCCCAGCATTTT. Translating it yields CSAKSGNSNQPQHF.

This clonotype was recorded at least ten times. V is TRBV5-1 and J is TRBJ2-1, with 12 nucleotides matching TRBD2. Losses at the gene ends were 4 bases for V and 7 bases for J; bases not matched to a gene: 6. This CDR3 is built from 15 residues. Germline V CDR1 and CDR2: SGHRS, YFSETQ. CDR3 amino acids: CASSLLAGGNNEQFF. Written as DNA, the CDR3 is TGCGCCAGCAGCCTACTAGCGGGAGGCAATAATGAGCAGTTCTTC. The variable domain in full, completed from reference TRBV5-1 and TRBJ2-1, reads KAGVTQTPRYLIKTRGQQVTLSCSPISGHRSVSWYQQTPGQGLQFLFEYFSETQRNKGNFPGRFSGRQFSNSRSEMNVSTLELGDSALYLCASSLLAGGNNEQFFGPGTRLTVL.

At least ten counts were recorded for this clonotype. V and J are TRBV6-1 and TRBJ2-3, with D uncertain. Germline V gene sequence: CDR1 MNHNS, CDR2 SASEGT. Deletions cut 7 bases from V and 3 bases from J, with 14 bases between. The CDR3 length is 14 residues. CDR3 sequence: CASNHLGLTDTQYF. CDR3 coding DNA: TGTGCCAGCAACCACCTGGGGTTAACAGATACGCAGTATTTT.

In the case of this clonotype: This may stem from a read error, because a much larger clone lies one nucleotide away. The chain combines TRBV5-1 with TRBJ1-1; unclear D gene. The CDR3 is made up of 11 amino acids. Germline CDR1 SGHRS, CDR2 YFSETQ. The CDR3 nucleotides are TGCGCCGGCAGACGATTGGATGAAGCTTTCTTT. Translating gives CAGRRLDEAFF.

Ten or more counts support this clonotype. This chain connects TRBV18 to TRBJ1-1, with D unclear. The CDR3 extends over 13 amino acids. With 5 bases removed from V and 2 bases from J, the gap between germline ends came to 9 bases. CDR1 is KGHSH and CDR2 is LQKENI in the germline V gene. The CDR3 DNA follows: TGTGCCAGCTCAGCGAAGAAAAACACTGAAGCTTTCTTT. Translation: CASSAKKNTEAFF.